Following are 2 T cell receptor beta chains from one sample sequenced in a study of circulating CD8 cells and anti-PD-1 response in melanoma. Four subsets defined by PD-1 and/or TIGIT were sorted from live CD3+CD8+TCRalphabeta+ cells. The QIAseq Immune Repertoire TCR panel built the libraries from roughly 15 ng of total RNA. TCRdb re-analysed the reads in MiXCR, keeping a single row per CDR3 protein. The data contain 200 to 250 distinct CDR3 sequences, roughly an eighth of them singletons. This sample comprised CD8+ T cells from PBMCs, obtained at baseline or after one month of anti-PD-1 therapy (not recorded which). These receptors were collected from a human donor with melanoma.

In this sample, this clonotype is medium-sized. This chain uses TRBV30 with TRBJ1-1; no definite D call. Per the germline V gene, CDR1 is GTSNPN and CDR2 is SVGIG (reference sequence). The CDR3 sequence is 13 residues long. The V and J ends lost 4 bases and 2 bases respectively, with 11 bases between them. Here the CDR3 DNA reads TGTGCCTGGATCCCCGGATTTAACACTGAAGCTTTCTTT. It codes for CAWIPGFNTEAFF.

Sample share makes this clonotype hyperexpanded. The chain is built from TRBV2 and TRBJ2-1; 9 nucleotides align to TRBD1. The CDR3 spans 14 residues. V was pared by 8 bases and J by 1 base, with 3 bases of the junction left unmatched. CDR1 is SNHLY, CDR2 FYNNEI, per germline. In nucleotides, the CDR3 is TGTGCCAGCGCGACAGGGGGATCCTACAATGAGCAGTTCTTC. It yields the protein CASATGGSYNEQFF.